The TCR beta chain under discussion was sequenced for a study of monozygotic twins with inflammatory bowel disease. With regard to this clonotype: What it binds is not known.

Template switching was used to attach UMIs, which incorporated a 6-nucleotide sample barcode. TCRdb re-called the 5' RACE reads and shows each CDR3 protein once, DNA omitted. With roughly 300,000 distinct CDR3 sequences in the sample, the ten largest clones hold over 5.5%. Study results and limitations: For IBD patients, clonotypes shared with others were fewer than for healthy twins, especially with disease activity. Using the inverse Simpson index, IBD patients had lower TCRbeta diversity than healthy co-twins. No difference in repertoire similarity was seen between concordant and discordant twins, possibly because power was limited.

This CDR3 is 15 amino acids long. CDR1 is MNHEY and CDR2 is SVGAGI in the germline V gene. The specimen sequenced was blood. This clonotype was obtained from a human donor with ulcerative colitis or Crohn's disease, or a healthy co-twin of an affected twin (not recorded which). The genes are TRBV6-5 and TRBJ1-1. CDR3 sequence: CASRYEGRQNTEAFF.